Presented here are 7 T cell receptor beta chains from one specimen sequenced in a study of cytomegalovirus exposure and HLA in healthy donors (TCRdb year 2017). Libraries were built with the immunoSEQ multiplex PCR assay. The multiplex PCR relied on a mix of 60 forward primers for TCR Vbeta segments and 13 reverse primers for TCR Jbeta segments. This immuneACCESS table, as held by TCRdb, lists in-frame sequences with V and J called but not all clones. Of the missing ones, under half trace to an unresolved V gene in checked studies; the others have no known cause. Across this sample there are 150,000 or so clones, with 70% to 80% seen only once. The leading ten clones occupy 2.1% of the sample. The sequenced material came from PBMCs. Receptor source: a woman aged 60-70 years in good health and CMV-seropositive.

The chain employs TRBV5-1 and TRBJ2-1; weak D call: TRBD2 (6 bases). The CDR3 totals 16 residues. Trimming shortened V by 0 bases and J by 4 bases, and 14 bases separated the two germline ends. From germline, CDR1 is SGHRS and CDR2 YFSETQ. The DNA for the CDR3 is TGCGCCAGCAGCTTGGGGTGGGAGGCCAGATACAATGAGCAGTTCTTC. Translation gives CASSLGWEARYNEQFF.

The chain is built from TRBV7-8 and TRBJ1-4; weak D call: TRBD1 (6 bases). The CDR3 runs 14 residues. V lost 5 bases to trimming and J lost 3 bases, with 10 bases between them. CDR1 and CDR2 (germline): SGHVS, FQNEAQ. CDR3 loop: CASSGQRPNEKLFF. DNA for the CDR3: TGTGCCAGCAGCGGACAGAGACCTAATGAAAAACTGTTTTTT.

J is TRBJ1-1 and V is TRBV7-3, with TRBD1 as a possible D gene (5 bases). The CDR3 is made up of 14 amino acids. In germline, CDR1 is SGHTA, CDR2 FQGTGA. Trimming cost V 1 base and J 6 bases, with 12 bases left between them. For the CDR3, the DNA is TGTGCCAGCAGCTTAAACGGGGGTTGGTCTGAAGCTTTCTTT. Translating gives CASSLNGGWSEAFF.

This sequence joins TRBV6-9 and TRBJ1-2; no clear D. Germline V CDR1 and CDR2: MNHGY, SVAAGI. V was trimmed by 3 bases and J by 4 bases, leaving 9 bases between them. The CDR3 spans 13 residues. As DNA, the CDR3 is TGTGCCAGCAGTTACCGGAGGCTCTATGGCTACACCTTC. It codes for CASSYRRLYGYTF.

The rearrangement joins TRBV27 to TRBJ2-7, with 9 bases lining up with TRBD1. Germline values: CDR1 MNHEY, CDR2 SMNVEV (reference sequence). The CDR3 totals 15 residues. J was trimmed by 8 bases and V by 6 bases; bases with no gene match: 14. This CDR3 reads CASSHRPGTGTKQYF. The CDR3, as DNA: TGTGCCAGCAGCCACCGTCCCGGGACAGGGACCAAGCAGTACTTC.

Here the CDR3 reads CASSVWDRGQPQHF. In DNA, the CDR3 is TGTGCCAGCAGCGTTTGGGACAGGGGTCAGCCCCAGCATTTT. The rearrangement uses TRBV5-6 and TRBJ1-5, with 10 bases lining up with TRBD1. Looked up from germline, CDR1 is SGHDT and CDR2 is YYEEEE. There are 14 residues in the CDR3. V dropped 4 bases and J dropped 6; count of bases not matched to a gene: 4.

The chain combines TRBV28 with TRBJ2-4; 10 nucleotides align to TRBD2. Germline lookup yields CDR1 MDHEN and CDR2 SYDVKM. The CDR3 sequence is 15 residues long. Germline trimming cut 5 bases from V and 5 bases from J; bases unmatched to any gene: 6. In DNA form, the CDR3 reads TGTGCCAGCAGTCCTGCCGGGACTAGCGAAAACATTCAGTACTTC. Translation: CASSPAGTSENIQYF.